This T cell receptor (beta chain) originates from a study of cytomegalovirus exposure and HLA in healthy donors. Both 60 Vbeta primers and 13 Jbeta primers went into the PCR. Here immunoSEQ multiplex PCR was the method, and the copy in TCRdb shows in-frame clones only, minus some. The table includes some 110,000 clones, 60% to 85% detected once. CDR3 length equals 14 residues. Per the germline V gene, CDR1 is LNHDA and CDR2 is SQIVND (reference sequence). The V and J ends lost 4 bases and 2 bases respectively, with 9 bases between them. This sequence was found in a man between 50 and 59 years old in good health and CMV-seropositive. Sequenced input: PBMCs. The chain links TRBV19 to TRBJ1-5, with D maybe TRBD1 (6 bases). CDR3 bases: TGTGCCAGTAGTACGACAGGACGCAATCAGCCCCAGCATTTT. Its translation: CASSTTGRNQPQHF. Filled out from reference TRBV19 and TRBJ1-5, the complete variable domain reads DGGITQSPKYLFRKEGQNVTLSCEQNLNHDAMYWYRQDPGQGLRLIYYSQIVNDFQKGDIAEGYSVSREKKESFPLTVTSAQKNPTAFYLCASSTTGRNQPQHFGDGTRLSIL.